The 18 T cell receptor beta chains listed next were all sequenced from one sample in a study of cytomegalovirus exposure and HLA in healthy donors. The protocol was immunoSEQ multiplex PCR, while the TCRdb copy is restricted to in-frame clones and leaves out a portion. The repertoire holds roughly 80,000 clones, with roughly 93% as singletons. Material for sequencing was PBMCs. These receptors originate from a man aged 18 to 29 in good health and CMV-seronegative.

V and J are TRBV1 and TRBJ2-1; the D segment call TRBD1 is taken from the table without a DNA check. TRBV1 is shown as a pseudogene. The CDR3 covers 14 residues. In DNA, the CDR3 is TGCACCAGCAGCCAGCCCGACAGCTACAATGAGCAGTTCTTC. Translation: CTSSQPDSYNEQFF.

This sequence joins TRBV5-1 and TRBJ1-1, with TRBD1 matching over 7 bases. Germline values: CDR1 SGHRS, CDR2 YFSETQ. The CDR3 covers 14 residues. After removal of 0 bases from V and 1 base from J, the junction contained 0 bases not matched to a gene. CDR3 residues: CASSLDRGNTEAFF. CDR3 DNA sequence: TGCGCCAGCAGCTTGGACAGGGGGAACACTGAAGCTTTCTTT.

The CDR3 sequence is CASSSTYNEQFF. CDR3 bases: TGTGCCAGCAGTTCAACATACAATGAGCAGTTCTTC. This rearrangement joins TRBV27 to TRBJ2-1, with unresolved D. The CDR3 is made up of 12 amino acids. The germline V and J ends were trimmed by 4 bases and 4 bases, with 5 bases remaining between them. Germline V lookup: CDR1 MNHEY, CDR2 SMNVEV (reference sequence).

The rearrangement uses TRBV29-1 and TRBJ1-1; D gene ambiguous. CDR3 size: 12 residues. Trimming took 5 bases from V and 2 from J, leaving 9 bases between them. CDR1 is SQVTM, CDR2 ANQGSEA, per germline. The DNA of the CDR3 is TGCAGCGTTTCTCACAGCAACACTGAAGCTTTCTTT. Protein: CSVSHSNTEAFF.

The CDR3 protein is CASSNTGTYGYTF. The CDR3 DNA reads as TGTGCCAGTAGTAACACAGGGACCTATGGCTACACCTTC. This chain connects TRBV19 to TRBJ1-2; weak D call: TRBD1 (6 bases). The length of the CDR3 is 13 residues. The V and J ends lost 4 bases and 4 bases respectively, with 10 bases between them. The germline V gene has CDR1 LNHDA and CDR2 SQIVND (reference sequence).

The gene calls are TRBV7-9 and TRBJ1-1, with TRBD1 matching over 8 bases. CDR3 length: 14 amino acids. The V segment lost 0 bases and the J segment 10 bases; nucleotides outside the gene matches: 7. Germline V gives CDR1 SEHNR, CDR2 FQNEAQ (reference sequence). The CDR3: CASSLAPGGSGAFF. CDR3 bases: TGTGCCAGCAGCTTAGCGCCAGGGGGCTCTGGAGCTTTCTTT.

The gene calls are TRBV21-1 and TRBJ2-7; the table gives TRBD2 as D, unverified against the DNA. TRBV21-1 is a known pseudogene. CDR3 length equals 17 residues. The CDR3 bases are TGTGCCAGCAGCCAACGGGGAGGACTAGCGAGTCACTACGAGCAGTACTTC. Translation: CASSQRGGLASHYEQYF.

This clone came up a few times. The V and J genes are TRBV10-3 and TRBJ1-1; D gene ambiguous. CDR1 is ENHRY and CDR2 is SYGVKD in the germline V gene. Trimming removed 3 bases from V and 5 bases from J, with 7 bases in between. This CDR3 is built from 12 residues. CDR3 amino acids: CAISEGRTEAFF. Written as DNA, the CDR3 is TGTGCCATCAGTGAAGGGAGAACTGAAGCTTTCTTT.

The V call is TRBV2, the J call TRBJ1-1, with TRBD1 as a possible D gene (5 bases). Trimming cost V 4 bases and J 3 bases, with 18 bases left between them. The CDR3 runs to 16 residues. The germline CDR1 and CDR2 sequences are SNHLY and FYNNEI. In DNA form, the CDR3 reads TGTGCCAGCAGTGTCTCTTCGGGGGGTTTGGACACTGAAGCTTTCTTT. This encodes CASSVSSGGLDTEAFF.

V is TRBV10-1 and J is TRBJ1-2; 10 bases agree with TRBD1. V trimming: 8 bases; J trimming: 4 bases; junction bases outside the gene matches: 10. Germline assignment: CDR1 WNHNN and CDR2 SYGVQD (reference sequence). The CDR3 is 15 amino acids. CDR3 nucleotide sequence: TGCGCCAGCGTCCCGGGACAGGGGCCGGGCTATGGCTACACCTTC. This translates into CASVPGQGPGYGYTF.

J is TRBJ1-1 and V is TRBV4-1, with no clear D. Between the trimmed V and J ends, which lost 4 bases and 6 bases, there was a span of 21 bases. CDR1 and CDR2 from the germline V gene are MGHRA and YSYEKL. The CDR3 covers 16 residues. In DNA, the CDR3 is TGCGCCAGCAGCCCAAGTAGCGGCTGGGGAAGGCCTGAAGCTTTCTTT. Translation gives CASSPSSGWGRPEAFF.

The chain is built from TRBV2 and TRBJ1-1, with no clear D. This CDR3 spans 18 amino acids. The germline gives CDR1 SNHLY, CDR2 FYNNEI. Trimming stripped 2 bases from V and 1 base from J, with 20 bases between. DNA of the CDR3: TGTGCCAGCAGTGAAAGTCTCCTAGTCCCTATTAGGAACACTGAAGCTTTCTTT. Encoded protein: CASSESLLVPIRNTEAFF.

On this clone itself: Additional DNA sequences in this sample encode the identical CDR3. This sequence joins TRBV5-1 and TRBJ2-7; 11 positions match TRBD1. V lost 4 bases to trimming and J lost 5 bases; unmatched junction nucleotides: 5. CDR1 SGHRS and CDR2 YFSETQ come from the germline V gene. CDR3 length: 14 residues. CDR3 residues: CASSPGTGGDEQYF. CDR3 sequence (DNA): TGCGCCAGCAGCCCCGGGACAGGGGGAGACGAGCAGTACTTC.

V usage is TRBV11-2 and J usage is TRBJ1-1; no firm D call. Germline V lookup: CDR1 SGHAT, CDR2 FQNNGV. The CDR3 totals 13 residues. Trimming left V 1 base short and J 2 bases short, with 5 bases between. CDR3 coding DNA: TGTGCCAGCAGCTTAGCCCTAAACACTGAAGCTTTCTTT. Residues: CASSLALNTEAFF.

The rearrangement uses TRBV4-2 and TRBJ1-2; D might be TRBD1 (5 bases). With 2 bases removed from V and 7 bases from J, the gap between germline ends came to 14 bases. CDR3 length: 14 amino acids. CDR1 LGHNA and CDR2 YNFKEQ come from the germline V gene. The CDR3 coding sequence is TGTGCCAGCAGCCAACCGGACAATAACCGTGGCTACACCTTC. It is translated as CASSQPDNNRGYTF.

J is TRBJ2-1 and V is TRBV28, with TRBD1 as a possible D gene (6 bases). Deletions cut 3 bases from V and 3 bases from J, with 9 bases between. From germline, CDR1 is MDHEN and CDR2 SYDVKM. CDR3 length: 14 residues. CDR3 protein: CASSFGQLYNEQFF. CDR3 DNA sequence: TGTGCCAGCAGTTTCGGACAGCTCTACAATGAGCAGTTCTTC.

A single count supports this clone. CDR3 loop: CASTSPRAGDEQFF. Here the CDR3 DNA reads TGTGCCAGCACCTCCCCTCGGGCGGGAGATGAGCAGTTCTTC. The gene calls are TRBV11-3 and TRBJ2-1; TRBD2 agrees at 7 bases. The CDR3 is 14 residues long. The V gene's germline CDR1 is SGHNT and CDR2 YENEEA. Trimming took 7 bases from V and 8 from J; bases not matched to a gene: 11.

The rearrangement uses TRBV7-9 and TRBJ1-6; no clear D gene. Between the trimmed V and J ends, which lost 5 bases and 4 bases, there was a span of 3 bases. This CDR3 is built from 12 residues. CDR1 is SEHNR and CDR2 is FQNEAQ in the germline V gene (reference sequence). CDR3 region: CASSVYNSPLHF. Written as DNA, the CDR3 is TGTGCCAGCAGCGTATATAATTCACCCCTCCACTTT.